The present TCR beta chain was sequenced within a study of T cell changes during pregnancy in multiple sclerosis. Method: immunoSEQ multiplex PCR; TCRdb's copy keeps in-frame clones and lacks some. Of 45,000 to 70,000 clones detected, approximately 90% appear once; the ten largest clones hold 0.15% to 0.2%. V dropped 5 bases and J dropped 2; count of bases not matched to a gene: 6. Germline loops: CDR1 SGHTA, CDR2 FQGNSA. This CDR3 is 16 amino acids long. The TCR comes from a female donor in good health, enrolled as a control in a pregnancy study. The sequencing here drew on CD4+ T cells from peripheral blood mononuclear cells, taken after pregnancy. The chain employs TRBV7-2 and TRBJ1-3; 10 bases are a match to TRBD1. Here the CDR3 DNA reads TGTGCCAGCAGCCAAGATGACAGGGGGCCTGGAAACACCATATATTTT. Translation gives CASSQDDRGPGNTIYF. The whole variable domain, filled in from reference TRBV7-2 and TRBJ1-3, reads GAGVSQSPSNKVTEKGKDVELRCDPISGHTALYWYRQSLGQGLEFLIYFQGNSAPDKSGLPSDRFSAERTGGSVSTLTIQRTQQEDSAVYLCASSQDDRGPGNTIYFGEGSWLTVV.